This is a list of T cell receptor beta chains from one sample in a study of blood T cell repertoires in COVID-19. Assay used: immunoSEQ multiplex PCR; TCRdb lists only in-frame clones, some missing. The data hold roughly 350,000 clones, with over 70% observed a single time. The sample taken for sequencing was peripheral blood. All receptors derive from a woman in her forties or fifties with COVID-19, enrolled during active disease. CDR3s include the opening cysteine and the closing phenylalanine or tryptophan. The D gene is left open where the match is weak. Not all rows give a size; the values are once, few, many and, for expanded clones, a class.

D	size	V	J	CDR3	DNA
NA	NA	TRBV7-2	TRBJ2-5	CASSFRGAQETQYF	TGTGCCAGCAGCTTTCGCGGGGCACAAGAGACCCAGTACTTC
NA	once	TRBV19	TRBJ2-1	CASSIDGLDTDSYNEQFF	TGTGCCAGTAGTATAGATGGTCTCGACACCGACTCCTACAATGAGCAGTTCTTC
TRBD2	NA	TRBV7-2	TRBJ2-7	CASSRQWGGYEQYF	TGTGCCAGCAGCCGTCAATGGGGGGGCTACGAGCAGTACTTC
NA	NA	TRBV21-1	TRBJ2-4	CASSKVGSLAKNIQYF	TGTGCCAGCAGCAAAGTGGGCAGCCTAGCCAAAAACATTCAGTACTTC
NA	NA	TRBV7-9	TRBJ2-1	CASSPGHGRGSYNEQFF	TGTGCCAGCAGCCCGGGTCATGGGAGGGGGTCCTACAATGAGCAGTTCTTC
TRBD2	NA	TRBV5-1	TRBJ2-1	CASSPTLAGGGYNEQFF	TGCGCCAGCAGCCCTACCTTAGCGGGAGGGGGCTACAATGAGCAGTTCTTC
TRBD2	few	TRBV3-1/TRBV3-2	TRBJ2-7	CASSQEFLAGGRYEQYF	TGTGCCAGCAGCCAAGAATTCCTAGCGGGAGGCCGGTACGAGCAGTACTTC
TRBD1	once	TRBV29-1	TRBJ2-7	CSVGQGVQQYF	TGCAGCGTAGGACAGGGGGTACAGCAGTACTTC
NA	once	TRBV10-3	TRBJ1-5	CAISESGDSDQPQHF	TGTGCCATCAGTGAGAGCGGGGACTCCGATCAGCCCCAGCATTTT
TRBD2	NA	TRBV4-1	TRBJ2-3	CASSQRLAGGPSTDTQYF	TGCGCCAGCAGCCAACGGCTAGCGGGAGGGCCCTCTACAGATACGCAGTATTTT
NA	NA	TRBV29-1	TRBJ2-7	CSVRTGEQYF	TGCAGCGTTCGGACTGGCGAGCAGTACTTC
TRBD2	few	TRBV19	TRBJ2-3	CATEREERNTQYF	TGTGCCACCGAGCGGGAGGAGAGGAATACGCAGTATTTT
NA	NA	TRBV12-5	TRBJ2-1	CASGINRGAGDEQFF	TGTGCTAGTGGAATCAACAGGGGAGCGGGGGATGAGCAGTTCTTC
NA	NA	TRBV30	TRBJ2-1	CAWRYSIYNEQFF	TGTGCCTGGAGATATTCTATTTACAATGAGCAGTTCTTC
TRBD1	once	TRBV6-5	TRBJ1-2	CASSYHIEGAIYGYTF	TGTGCCAGCAGTTACCATATAGAGGGGGCAATCTATGGCTACACCTTC
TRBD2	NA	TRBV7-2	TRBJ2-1	CASSSGGAGGAYNEQFF	TGTGCCAGCTCGTCCGGCGGGGCGGGAGGGGCCTACAATGAGCAGTTCTTC